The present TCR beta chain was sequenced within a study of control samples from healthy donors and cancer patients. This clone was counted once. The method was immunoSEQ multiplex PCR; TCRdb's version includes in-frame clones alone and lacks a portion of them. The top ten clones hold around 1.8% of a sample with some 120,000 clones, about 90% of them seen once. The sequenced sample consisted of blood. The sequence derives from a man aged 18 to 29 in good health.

In DNA, the CDR3 is TGTGCCAGTAGTATACCCGGGGGGGGGAACACTGAAGCTTTCTTT. This translates into CASSIPGGGNTEAFF. The chain couples TRBV19 to TRBJ1-1, with a possible D match to TRBD1 (5 bases). This CDR3 is 15 amino acids long. Per germline, CDR1 LNHDA and CDR2 SQIVND (reference sequence). V lost 2 bases and J 1 base, leaving 11 bases between the germline ends.